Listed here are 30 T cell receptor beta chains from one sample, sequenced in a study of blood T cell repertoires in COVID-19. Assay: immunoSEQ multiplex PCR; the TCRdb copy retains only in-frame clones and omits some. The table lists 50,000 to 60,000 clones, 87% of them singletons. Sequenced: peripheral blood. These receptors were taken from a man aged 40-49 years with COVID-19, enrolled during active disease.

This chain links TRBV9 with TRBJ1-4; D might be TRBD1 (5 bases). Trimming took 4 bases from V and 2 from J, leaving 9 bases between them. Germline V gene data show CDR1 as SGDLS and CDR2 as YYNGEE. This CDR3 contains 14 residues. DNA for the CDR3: TGTGCCAGCAGCCCCGGGGGGACTAATGAAAAACTGTTTTTT. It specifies CASSPGGTNEKLFF.

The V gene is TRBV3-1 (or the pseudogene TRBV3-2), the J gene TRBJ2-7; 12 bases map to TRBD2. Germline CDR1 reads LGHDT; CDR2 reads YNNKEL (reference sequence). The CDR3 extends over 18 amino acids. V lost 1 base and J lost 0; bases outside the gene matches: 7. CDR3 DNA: TGTGCCAGCAGCCAAGTATCAGGACTAGCGGGGAACTCCTACGAGCAGTACTTC. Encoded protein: CASSQVSGLAGNSYEQYF.

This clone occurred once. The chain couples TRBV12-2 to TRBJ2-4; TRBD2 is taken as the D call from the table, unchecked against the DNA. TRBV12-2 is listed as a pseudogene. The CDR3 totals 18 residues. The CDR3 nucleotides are TGTGCAAGTCGCTTAGCCACGGGCCGGGGGGTAGCCAAAAACATTCAGTACTTC. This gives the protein CASRLATGRGVAKNIQYF.

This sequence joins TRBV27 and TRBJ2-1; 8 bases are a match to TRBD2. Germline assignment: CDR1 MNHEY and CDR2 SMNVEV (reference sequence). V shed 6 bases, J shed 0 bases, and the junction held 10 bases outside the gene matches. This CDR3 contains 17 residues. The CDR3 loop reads CASSSGLAGRSYNEQFF. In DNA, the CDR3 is TGTGCCAGCAGCTCCGGACTAGCCGGACGCTCCTACAATGAGCAGTTCTTC.

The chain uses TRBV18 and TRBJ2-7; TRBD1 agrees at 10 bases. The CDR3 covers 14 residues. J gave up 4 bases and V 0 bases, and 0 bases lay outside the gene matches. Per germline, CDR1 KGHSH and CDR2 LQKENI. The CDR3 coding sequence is TGTGCCAGCTCACCACCGGGACAGGGGTACGAGCAGTACTTC. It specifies CASSPPGQGYEQYF.

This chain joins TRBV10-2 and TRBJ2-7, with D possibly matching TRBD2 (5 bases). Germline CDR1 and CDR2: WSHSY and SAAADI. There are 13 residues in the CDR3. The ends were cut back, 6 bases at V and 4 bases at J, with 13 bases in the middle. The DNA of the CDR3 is TGCGCCAGCAGCCTCCACCCGGGGTACGAGCAGTACTTC. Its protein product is CASSLHPGYEQYF.

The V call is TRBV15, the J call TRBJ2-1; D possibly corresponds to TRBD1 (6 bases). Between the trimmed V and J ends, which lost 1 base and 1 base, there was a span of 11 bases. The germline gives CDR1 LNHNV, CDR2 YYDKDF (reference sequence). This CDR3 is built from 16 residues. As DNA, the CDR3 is TGTGCCACCAGCAGAGGTTCAGGGGAGTCCTACAATGAGCAGTTCTTC. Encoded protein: CATSRGSGESYNEQFF.

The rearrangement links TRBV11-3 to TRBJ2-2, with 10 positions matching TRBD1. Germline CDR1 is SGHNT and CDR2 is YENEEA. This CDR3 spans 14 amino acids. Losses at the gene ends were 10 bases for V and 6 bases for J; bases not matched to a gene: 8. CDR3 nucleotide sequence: TGTGCCATTAGGGACAGGGGTCTTCCCGGGGAGCTGTTTTTT. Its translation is CAIRDRGLPGELFF.

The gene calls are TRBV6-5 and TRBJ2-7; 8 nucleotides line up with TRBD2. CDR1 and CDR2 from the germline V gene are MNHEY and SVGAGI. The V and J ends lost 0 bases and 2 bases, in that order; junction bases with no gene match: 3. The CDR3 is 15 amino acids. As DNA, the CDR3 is TGTGCCAGCAGTTACTCCGGGGGGGTCCCCTACGAGCAGTACTTC. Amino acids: CASSYSGGVPYEQYF.

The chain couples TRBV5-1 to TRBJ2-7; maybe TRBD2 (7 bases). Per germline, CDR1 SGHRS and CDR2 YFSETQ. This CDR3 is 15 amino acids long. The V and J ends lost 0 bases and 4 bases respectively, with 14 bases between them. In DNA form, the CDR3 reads TGCGCCAGCAGCTTGGGCGGGGGCGCTGGGTACGAGCAGTACTTC. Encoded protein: CASSLGGGAGYEQYF.

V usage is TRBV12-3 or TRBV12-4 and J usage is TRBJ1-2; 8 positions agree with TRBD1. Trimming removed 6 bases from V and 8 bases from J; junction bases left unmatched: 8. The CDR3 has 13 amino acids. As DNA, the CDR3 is TGTGCCAGCAGAACTACAGGGGGATGGGGCTACACCTTC. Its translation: CASRTTGGWGYTF.

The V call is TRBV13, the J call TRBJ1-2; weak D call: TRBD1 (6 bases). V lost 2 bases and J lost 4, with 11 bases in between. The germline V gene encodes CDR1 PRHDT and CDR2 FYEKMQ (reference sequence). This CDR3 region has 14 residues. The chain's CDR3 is CASSLQGNFYGYTF. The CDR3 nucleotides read TGTGCCAGCAGCTTACAGGGGAACTTCTATGGCTACACCTTC.

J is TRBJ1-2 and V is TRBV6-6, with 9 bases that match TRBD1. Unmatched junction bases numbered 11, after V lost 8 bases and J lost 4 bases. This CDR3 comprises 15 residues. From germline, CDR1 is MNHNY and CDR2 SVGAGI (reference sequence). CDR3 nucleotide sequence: TGTGCCAGCGCACTACAGGGGGCGCTGGGCTATGGCTACACCTTC. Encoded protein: CASALQGALGYGYTF.

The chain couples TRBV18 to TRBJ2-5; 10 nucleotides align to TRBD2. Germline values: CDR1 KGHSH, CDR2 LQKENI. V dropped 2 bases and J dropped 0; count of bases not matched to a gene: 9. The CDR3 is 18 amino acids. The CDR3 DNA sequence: TGTGCCAGCTCACCAACTAGCGGGATTCAATCTTACCAAGAGACCCAGTACTTC. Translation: CASSPTSGIQSYQETQYF.

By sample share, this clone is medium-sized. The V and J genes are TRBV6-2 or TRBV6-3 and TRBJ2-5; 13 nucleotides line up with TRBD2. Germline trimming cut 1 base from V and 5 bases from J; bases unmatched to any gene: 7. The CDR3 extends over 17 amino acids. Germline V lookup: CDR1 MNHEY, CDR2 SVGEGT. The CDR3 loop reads CASSYWFTSGREETQYF. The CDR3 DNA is TGTGCCAGCAGTTACTGGTTCACTAGCGGGAGGGAGGAGACCCAGTACTTC.

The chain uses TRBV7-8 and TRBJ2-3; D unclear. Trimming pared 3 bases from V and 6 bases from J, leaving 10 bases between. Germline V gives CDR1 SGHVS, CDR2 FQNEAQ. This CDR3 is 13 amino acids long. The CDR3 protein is CASSFELRDTQYF. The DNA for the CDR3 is TGTGCCAGCAGCTTTGAGTTACGGGATACGCAGTATTTT.

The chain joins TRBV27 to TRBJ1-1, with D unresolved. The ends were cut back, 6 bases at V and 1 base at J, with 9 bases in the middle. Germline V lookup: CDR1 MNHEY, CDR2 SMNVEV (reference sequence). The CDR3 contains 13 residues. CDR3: CASSPGWNTEAFF. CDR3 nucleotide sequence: TGTGCCAGCAGCCCGGGTTGGAACACTGAAGCTTTCTTT.

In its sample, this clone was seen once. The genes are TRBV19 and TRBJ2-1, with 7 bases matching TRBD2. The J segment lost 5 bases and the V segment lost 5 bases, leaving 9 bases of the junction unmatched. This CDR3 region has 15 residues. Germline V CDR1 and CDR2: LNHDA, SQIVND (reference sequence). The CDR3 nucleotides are TGTGCCAGTAGTCCCCAACTAGCGCTAAACAATGAGCAGTTCTTC. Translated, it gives CASSPQLALNNEQFF.

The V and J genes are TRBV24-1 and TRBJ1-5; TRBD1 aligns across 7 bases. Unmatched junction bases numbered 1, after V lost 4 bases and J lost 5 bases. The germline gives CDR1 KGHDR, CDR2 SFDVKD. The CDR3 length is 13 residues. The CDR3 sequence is CATSDQGDQPQHF. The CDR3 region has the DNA TGTGCCACCAGTGACCAGGGGGATCAGCCCCAGCATTTT.

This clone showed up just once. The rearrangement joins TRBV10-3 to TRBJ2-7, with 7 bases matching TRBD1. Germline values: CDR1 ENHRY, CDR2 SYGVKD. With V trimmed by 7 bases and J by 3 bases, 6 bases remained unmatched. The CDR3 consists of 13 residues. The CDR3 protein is CAINSGTDYEQYF. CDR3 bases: TGTGCCATCAACTCCGGGACAGACTACGAGCAGTACTTC.

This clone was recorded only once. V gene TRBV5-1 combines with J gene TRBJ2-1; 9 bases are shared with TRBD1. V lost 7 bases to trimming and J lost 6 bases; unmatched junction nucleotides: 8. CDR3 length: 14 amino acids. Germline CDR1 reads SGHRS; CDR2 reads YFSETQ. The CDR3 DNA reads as TGCGCCAGCGGTCGGGACAGGGCAGGCAATGAGCAGTTCTTC. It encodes CASGRDRAGNEQFF. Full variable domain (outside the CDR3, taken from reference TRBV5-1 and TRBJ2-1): KAGVTQTPRYLIKTRGQQVTLSCSPISGHRSVSWYQQTPGQGLQFLFEYFSETQRNKGNFPGRFSGRQFSNSRSEMNVSTLELGDSALYLCASGRDRAGNEQFFGPGTRLTVL.

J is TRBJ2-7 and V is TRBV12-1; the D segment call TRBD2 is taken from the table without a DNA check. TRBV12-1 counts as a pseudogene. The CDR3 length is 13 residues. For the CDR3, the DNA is TGTGCCAGCAGCTTCCGGGTCCCATACGAGCAGTACTTC. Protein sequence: CASSFRVPYEQYF.

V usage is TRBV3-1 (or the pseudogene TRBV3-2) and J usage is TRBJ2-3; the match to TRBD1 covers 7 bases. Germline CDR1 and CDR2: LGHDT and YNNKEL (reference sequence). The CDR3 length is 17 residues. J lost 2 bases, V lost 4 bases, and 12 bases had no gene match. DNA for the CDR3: TGTGCCAGCAGCCCTGCCCTAACAGGGGCCCTCACAGATACGCAGTATTTT. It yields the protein CASSPALTGALTDTQYF.

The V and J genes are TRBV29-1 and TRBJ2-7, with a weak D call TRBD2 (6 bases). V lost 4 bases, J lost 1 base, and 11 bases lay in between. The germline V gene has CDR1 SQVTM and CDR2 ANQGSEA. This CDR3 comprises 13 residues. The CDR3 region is CSVVGLLSYEQYF. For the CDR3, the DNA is TGCAGCGTTGTGGGACTGTTATCCTACGAGCAGTACTTC.

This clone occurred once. The CDR3 sequence is CATSRDRGYNQPQHF. CDR3 in DNA: TGTGCCACCAGCAGAGATCGGGGATACAATCAGCCCCAGCATTTT. The chain links TRBV15 to TRBJ1-5; no clear D. Looked up from germline, CDR1 is LNHNV and CDR2 is YYDKDF (reference sequence). The CDR3 sequence is 15 residues long. The V end was cut by 0 bases, the J end by 3 bases, with 9 bases between.

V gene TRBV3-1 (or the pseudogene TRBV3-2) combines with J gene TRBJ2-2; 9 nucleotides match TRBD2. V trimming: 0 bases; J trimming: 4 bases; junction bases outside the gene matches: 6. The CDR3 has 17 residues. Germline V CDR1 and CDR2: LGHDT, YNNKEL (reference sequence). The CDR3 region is CASSQELAGGPTGELFF. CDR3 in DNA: TGTGCCAGCAGCCAAGAATTGGCGGGGGGGCCCACCGGGGAGCTGTTTTTT.

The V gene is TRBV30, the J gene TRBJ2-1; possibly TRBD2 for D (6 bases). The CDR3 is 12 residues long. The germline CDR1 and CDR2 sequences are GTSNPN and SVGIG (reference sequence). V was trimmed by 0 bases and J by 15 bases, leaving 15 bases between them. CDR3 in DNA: TGTGCCTGGAGTGTACCTTTGGCGGGACTGTTCTTC. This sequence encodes CAWSVPLAGLFF.

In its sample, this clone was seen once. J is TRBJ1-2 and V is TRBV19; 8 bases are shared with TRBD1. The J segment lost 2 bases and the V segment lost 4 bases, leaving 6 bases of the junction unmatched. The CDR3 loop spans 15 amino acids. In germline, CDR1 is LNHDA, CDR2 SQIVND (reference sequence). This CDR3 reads CASSSPGTGNYGYTF. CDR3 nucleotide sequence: TGTGCCAGTAGTAGTCCCGGGACAGGAAACTATGGCTACACCTTC.

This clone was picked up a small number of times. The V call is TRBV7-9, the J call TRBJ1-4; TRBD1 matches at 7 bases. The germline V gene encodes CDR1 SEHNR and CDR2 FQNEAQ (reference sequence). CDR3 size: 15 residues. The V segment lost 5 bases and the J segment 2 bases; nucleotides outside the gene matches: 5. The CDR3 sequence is CASSAETGTNEKLFF. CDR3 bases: TGTGCCAGCAGCGCAGAGACAGGGACTAATGAAAAACTGTTTTTT.

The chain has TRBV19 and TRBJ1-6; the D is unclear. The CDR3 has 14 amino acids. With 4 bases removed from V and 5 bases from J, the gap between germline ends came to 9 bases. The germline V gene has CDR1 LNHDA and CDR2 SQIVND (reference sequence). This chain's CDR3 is CASSTGLNNSPLHF. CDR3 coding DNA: TGTGCCAGTAGTACCGGGTTGAATAATTCACCCCTCCACTTT.